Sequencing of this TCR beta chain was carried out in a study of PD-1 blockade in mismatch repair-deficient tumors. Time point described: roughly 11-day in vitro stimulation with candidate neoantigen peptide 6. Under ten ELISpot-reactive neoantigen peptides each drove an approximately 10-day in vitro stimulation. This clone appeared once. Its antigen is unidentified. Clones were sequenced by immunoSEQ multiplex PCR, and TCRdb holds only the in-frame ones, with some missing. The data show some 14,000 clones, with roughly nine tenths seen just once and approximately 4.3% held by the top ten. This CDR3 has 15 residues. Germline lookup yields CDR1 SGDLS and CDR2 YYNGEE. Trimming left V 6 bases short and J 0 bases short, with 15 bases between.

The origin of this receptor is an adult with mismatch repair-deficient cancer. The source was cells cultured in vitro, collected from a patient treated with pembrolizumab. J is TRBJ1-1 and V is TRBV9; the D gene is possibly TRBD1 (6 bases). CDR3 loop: CASKGGGTMNTEAFF. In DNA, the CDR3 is TGTGCCAGCAAGGGGGGCGGCACAATGAACACTGAAGCTTTCTTT.